This TCR beta chain comes out of a study of CD4 T cells in relation to SARS-CoV-2 and coronaviruses. The assay was immunoSEQ multiplex PCR, and TCRdb's table has in-frame clones only and misses some. This table has 30,000 to 45,000 clones, roughly 88% appearing once. In its sample, this clone was seen once. The receptor comes from an adult with COVID-19. The sample taken for sequencing was memory CD4+ T cells from PBMCs.

CDR3 nucleotides: TGTGCCAGTAAGAGCCGAACAGAGAACTATGGCTACACCTTC. This translates into CASKSRTENYGYTF. This chain links TRBV19 with TRBJ1-2; D is unclear. Between the trimmed V and J ends, which lost 7 bases and 2 bases, there was a span of 14 bases. Germline CDR1 LNHDA, CDR2 SQIVND (reference sequence). This CDR3 has 14 residues.